This T cell receptor (beta chain) was observed in a study of tumor-infiltrating lymphocytes in primary liver carcinoma. Study-wide background: Among the tumors, stages were T1-T3 N0M0 and sizes roughly 4 to 10 cm. The study's findings and limits: It was in tumors, not blood, that the top-250-clone fraction was significantly higher (p = 0.039). Tumor-adjacent and tumor-blood pairs overlapped less than tumor region pairs did.

The researchers produced TCR beta cDNA from about 510 ng total RNA with a constant-region primer. ARM-PCR was slightly modified, and three nested multiplex PCR rounds with it gave rise to the TCR beta libraries. Researchers ran the first two PCR rounds for roughly 11 cycles each with TRBV1-TRBV30 forward primers and a C-beta reverse primer. TCRdb analysed the multiplex PCR reads with MiXCR anew, one entry per CDR3 protein. The sample yields about 44,000 distinct CDR3 sequences, roughly 77% seen once. On this clonotype itself: Antigen specificity is unknown. At one end, the junction sequence differs from germline, possibly due to a read error.

Co-extracted RNA and DNA came from approximately 20-30 mg of unsorted bulk tissue. This CDR3 is 15 amino acids long. CDR1 LGHNA and CDR2 YNFKEQ come from the germline V gene. This sequence originates from a woman aged 30 to 39 with primary liver carcinoma and hepatitis B virus infection. The J gene is TRBJ2-7, the V gene TRBV4-2, with TRBD2 matching over 8 bases. The sample was tumor-adjacent normal liver tissue. CDR3 amino acids: CVSGGLGAGYYEQYF. The CDR3 DNA sequence: TGTGTCAGCGGGGGACTGGGAGCAGGGTACTACGAGCAGTACTTC.